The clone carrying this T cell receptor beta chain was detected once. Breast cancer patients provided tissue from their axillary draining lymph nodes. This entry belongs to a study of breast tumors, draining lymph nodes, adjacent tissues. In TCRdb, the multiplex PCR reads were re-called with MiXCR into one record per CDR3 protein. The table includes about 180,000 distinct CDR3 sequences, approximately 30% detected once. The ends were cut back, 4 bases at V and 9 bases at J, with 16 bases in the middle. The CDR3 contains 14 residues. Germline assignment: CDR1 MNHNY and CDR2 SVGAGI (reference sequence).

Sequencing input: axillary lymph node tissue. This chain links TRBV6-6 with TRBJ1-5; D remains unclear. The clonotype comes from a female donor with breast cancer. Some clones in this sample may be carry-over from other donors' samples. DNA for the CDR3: TGTGCCAGCAGTTTGTCGGGAGCCGGTCGGCCCCAGCATTTT. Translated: CASSLSGAGRPQHF.